The sequence of this TCR beta chain was determined in a study of identifying expanded T cells in peripheral blood (dated by TCRdb to the late 2010s). Regarding the study in general: Technical replicates were generated by sequencing separate aliquots of the same genomic DNA pool, with four replicates compared pairwise.

General conclusions and limits of the study: Across all healthy-donor time intervals, the beta-binomial model significantly cut both the number of clones called differentially abundant and the false-positive rate. The binomial model flagged about 1.3 differentially abundant clones between technical replicates, compared with about 16 over about 2 weeks and 19 to 20 over about four weeks. The authors expected that over much longer intervals, such as months to years, biological variance in healthy repertoires might increase even further. In all healthy donors, the variance in clone template counts between samples taken 2 to 3 weeks apart rose significantly as total template count increased.

As to this clone: Its binding antigen is unknown. No much larger clone is present one base from it, and per-base qualities are unavailable.

V and J are trimmed by 5 bases and 6 bases, and the gene matches miss 6 bases of the junction. Reading the germline V gene (reference sequence) gives CDR1 MNHEY and CDR2 SMNVEV. From its cysteine to its phenylalanine, the CDR3 spans 14 amino acids. Only the CDR3 region is kept as DNA, spanning 42 bases read in frame from base 1. The immunoSEQ Assay, which uses bias-controlled multiplex PCR amplification of genomic DNA, was used to profile TCRbeta CDR3 regions. The study's own analysis went as follows. The absolute abundance of each unique TCRbeta CDR3 region was quantified after sequences were collapsed and filtered. Differential abundance was tested with two models: a binomial (Fisher-equivalent) model and a beta-binomial model that adds time-dependent variance fitted from healthy donors. Clones with fewer than 5 combined templates were removed, and differential abundance was called for clones with a Benjamini-Hochberg FDR below 0.01. Beta-binomial variance was modeled as a function of total template count across the two samples using the form v = (b*log(k)+a)^2. What TCRdb holds here is the immuneACCESS table cut down to in-frame rearrangements. Part of the clones is not present; checked against another copy, under half of the missing clones reflect an unresolved V gene, and the others are unexplained. V, J and clone size were drawn from that table, and D and trimming were deduced from the DNA. Within this sample are tens of thousands of clones, with approximately 84% of them counted one time only. The ten largest clonotypes hold around 19% of the sample.

No immune events such as infections were documented for the healthy donors during the collection period. Healthy-donor blood repertoires served as a training cohort to calibrate time-dependent variance in a beta-binomial model of T-cell clone differential abundance. The training cohort included around ten healthy donors, of whom 3 were female and 7 were male. An age range of about 29 to 65 years, with an average of 43 years, was recorded for the donors. Obtained from a commercial supplier, whole blood was collected from each healthy donor at three time points set around two weeks apart. Genomic DNA was extracted from unsorted whole blood for immunosequencing.

This chain is built from TRBV27 and TRBJ1-4, and 7 junction bases match TRBD1. Sequences were obtained from blood. This TCR came from a person aged 18 to 69 in good health. The CDR3 region has the sequence CASSPDRAYEKLFF. The nucleotide sequence is TGTGCCAGCAGTCCCGACAGGGCATATGAAAAACTGTTTTTT.